The 2 T cell receptor beta chains below were found in one sample sequenced in a study of blood T cell repertoires in COVID-19. TCRdb's copy holds only in-frame clones and misses some; the assay was immunoSEQ multiplex PCR. Altogether about 120,000 clones are present, approximately 81% being singletons, with the ten largest covering 3.8%. The sample comprised peripheral blood. These receptors all stem from a woman in her fifties or sixties with acute or convalescent COVID-19.

Comments on this clone: A junction boundary mismatches the germline segment, possibly from a read error. This chain joins TRBV6-5 and TRBJ1-5; D remains ambiguous. Per germline, CDR1 MNHEY and CDR2 SVGAGI. CDR3 length equals 13 residues. The CDR3 DNA reads TGTGCCAGCAGTAACTCCATCAATCAGCCCCAGCATTTT. It specifies CASSNSINQPQHF.

The chain carries TRBV19 and TRBJ2-7; 9 bases match TRBD1. The CDR3 covers 14 residues. The V segment lost 6 bases and the J segment 2 bases; nucleotides outside the gene matches: 5. CDR1 is LNHDA, CDR2 SQIVND, per germline (reference sequence). The CDR3 protein is CASRPTGGAYEQYF. The DNA of the CDR3 is TGTGCCAGTAGACCCACAGGGGGCGCCTACGAGCAGTACTTC.